The 12 T cell receptor delta chains below come from one sample, sequenced in a study of Vδ1+ human thymocytes. General study findings and limits: Thymic TRG and TRD repertoires appeared highly polyclonal, with Gaussian CDR3 length distributions.

The template was reverse-transcribed extracted RNA. Pooled V-gene forward primers with one constant-region reverse primer generated the CDR3 amplicons by multiplex PCR. With CATT, TCRdb re-called clones from the multiplex PCR reads. The sample carries 45,000 to 75,000 delta-chain clones, about 16% recorded once. These receptors' antigens are unknown. The sample was Vdelta1+ gamma-delta thymocytes from the thymus. Indicated subset: FACS-sorted CD3+ TCRalphabeta- TCRVdelta1+ TCRVdelta2- thymocytes. The receptors derive from a girl under two years old who had congenital heart surgery.

The rearrangement links TRDV1 to TRDJ1; 12 bases agree with TRDD3. Germline V gene lookup returns CDR1 TSWWSYY and CDR2 QGS. This CDR3 is 21 amino acids long. V shed 2 bases, J shed 0 bases, and the junction held 16 bases outside the gene matches. Written as DNA, the CDR3 is TGTGCTCTTGGGGAATCCTTGGTGGGTACTGGGGGATACAAGGACACCGATAAACTCATCTTT. Its protein is CALGESLVGTGGYKDTDKLIF.

This clone occurred a few times. The gene calls are TRDV1 and TRDJ1; 11 nucleotides match TRDD3. Germline-derived CDR1 and CDR2 are TSWWSYY and QGS. V shed 0 bases and J 1 base; nucleotides not matched to a gene: 10. CDR3 length equals 19 residues. The CDR3 region has the DNA TGTGCTCTTGGGGAACTATCGGGCGACTGGGGGATAAGCACCGATAAACTCATCTTT. Residues: CALGELSGDWGISTDKLIF.

The chain links TRDV1 to TRDJ1, with TRDD3 matching 7 bases. The CDR3 sequence is 18 residues long. Trimming cost V 3 bases and J 0 bases; bases outside gene matches: 13. Looked up from germline, CDR1 is TSWWSYY and CDR2 is QGS. The CDR3 here is CALGEPLYWGSYTDKLIF. The CDR3, as DNA: TGTGCTCTTGGGGAGCCTCTATACTGGGGATCGTACACCGATAAACTCATCTTT.

This clone has only a few counts. The rearrangement uses TRDV1 and TRDJ1; possible D gene TRDD2, 5 bases. Germline V gene sequence: CDR1 TSWWSYY, CDR2 QGS. Trimming took off 0 bases at V and 0 bases at J, with 11 bases between the two ends. The CDR3 is 16 amino acids. CDR3 in amino acids: CALGELFLQYTDKLIF. The CDR3 nucleotides read TGTGCTCTTGGGGAACTATTCCTCCAGTACACCGATAAACTCATCTTT.

The chain links TRDV1 to TRDJ2; 9 bases map to TRDD3. Germline CDR1 reads TSWWSYY; CDR2 reads QGS. The CDR3 is 22 amino acids. After removal of 0 bases from V and 0 bases from J, the junction contained 17 bases not matched to a gene. CDR3 sequence reads: CALGELLSSPLLGDTLTAQLFF. Written as DNA, the CDR3 is TGTGCTCTTGGGGAACTACTAAGCTCCCCCTTACTGGGGGACACTTTGACAGCACAACTCTTCTTT.

This clone appeared a few times. The identical CDR3 is also encoded by other nucleotide sequences in the sample. The chain employs TRAV29/DV5 and TRDJ1, with a weak D call TRDD2 (6 bases). Germline assignment: CDR1 NSMFDY and CDR2 ISSIKDK. Trimming shortened V by 0 bases and J by 0 bases, and 24 bases separated the two germline ends. The CDR3 covers 19 residues. The CDR3, as DNA: TGTGCAGCAAGCGCGATCCTCCTACCCCTATTCTTTTACACCGATAAACTCATCTTT. Protein sequence: CAASAILLPLFFYTDKLIF.

J is TRDJ1 and V is TRDV1, with D unresolved. The ends were cut back, 0 bases at V and 4 bases at J, with 6 bases in the middle. The V gene's germline CDR1 is TSWWSYY and CDR2 QGS. CDR3 length: 13 residues. CDR3 region: CALGELPHDKLIF. The CDR3, as DNA: TGTGCTCTTGGGGAACTTCCTCACGATAAACTCATCTTT.

The genes are TRDV1 and TRDJ1, with D possibly being TRDD3 (6 bases). This CDR3 is 14 amino acids long. Looked up from germline, CDR1 is TSWWSYY and CDR2 is QGS. Trimming removed 11 bases from V and 0 bases from J, with 16 bases in between. The CDR3 region is CALAGYRYTDKLIF. Written as DNA, the CDR3 is TGTGCTTTGGCCGGATACCGATACACCGATAAACTCATCTTT.

This rearrangement joins TRDV1 to TRDJ1; 7 bases fit TRDD3. CDR1 and CDR2 (germline): TSWWSYY, QGS. The CDR3 length is 19 residues. J lost 0 bases, V lost 0 bases, and 13 bases had no gene match. The CDR3 DNA reads as TGTGCTCTTGGGGAACTCCAACTACCTTGGGGGACGTACACCGATAAACTCATCTTT. As protein: CALGELQLPWGTYTDKLIF.

This clone was observed a few times. The rearrangement links TRDV1 to TRDJ1; 8 bases fit TRDD3. This CDR3 comprises 21 residues. In germline, CDR1 is TSWWSYY, CDR2 QGS. Losses at the gene ends were 4 bases for V and 2 bases for J; bases not matched to a gene: 24. In nucleotides, the CDR3 is TGTGCTCTTGGGGCCCCTACCACGCGTCGGGATACGCAAGGTGTTACCGATAAACTCATCTTT. Amino acids: CALGAPTTRRDTQGVTDKLIF.

This clone was seen more than once but under ten times. The chain links TRDV1 to TRDJ1; D is possibly TRDD3 (5 bases). From germline, CDR1 is TSWWSYY and CDR2 QGS. CDR3 length: 17 amino acids. Trimming removed 4 bases at V and 3 bases at J, with 21 bases between. The CDR3 nucleotides read TGTGCTCTTGGGGTCGAAAGGGCGGCTGGGAGGGCCGATAAACTCATCTTT. Its protein is CALGVERAAGRADKLIF.

The rearrangement links TRDV1 to TRDJ1; 12 bases match TRDD3. The J segment lost 3 bases and the V segment lost 3 bases, leaving 11 bases of the junction unmatched. CDR1 is TSWWSYY and CDR2 is QGS in the germline V gene. The CDR3 length is 18 residues. The DNA of the CDR3 is TGTGCTCTTGGGGACTTTACTGGGGGATACCGGGGGGCCGATAAACTCATCTTT. It encodes CALGDFTGGYRGADKLIF.